These 13 T cell receptor beta chains came from one sample sequenced in a study of blood T cells in healthy people across ages. A sample-barcoded 5' primer and a J-beta primer mix were used in a second PCR of about 7 to 11 cycles. Each CDR3 protein is one row after TCRdb ran MiXCR on the 5' RACE reads. The data hold about 970,000 distinct CDR3 sequences, with roughly 51% observed a single time. Sequences were obtained from blood. These receptors originate from a woman between 55 and 75 years old in good health.

This clonotype was seen a handful of times. The chain links TRBV7-9 to TRBJ2-1, with 7 bases identical to TRBD2. Germline V gene data show CDR1 as SEHNR and CDR2 as FQNEAQ (reference sequence). The CDR3 spans 14 residues. Losses at the gene ends were 5 bases for V and 6 bases for J; bases not matched to a gene: 7. The CDR3 loop reads CASSRLAPGNEQFF. CDR3 bases: TGTGCCAGCAGCCGACTAGCCCCTGGCAATGAGCAGTTCTTC.

This clonotype was seen more than once but under ten times. This chain links TRBV7-9 with TRBJ2-7; possibly TRBD1 for D (6 bases). V was cut by 4 bases and J by 6 bases, with 16 bases left in between. The V gene's germline CDR1 is SEHNR and CDR2 FQNEAQ (reference sequence). This CDR3 contains 14 residues. The CDR3 spells CASSSGTSPLEQYF. CDR3 nucleotides: TGTGCCAGCAGCTCGGGGACATCGCCGCTCGAGCAGTACTTC.

The chain is built from TRBV2 and TRBJ2-3; no definite D call. Trimming stripped 9 bases from V and 4 bases from J, with 5 bases between. CDR1 and CDR2 (germline): SNHLY, FYNNEI. This CDR3 is 10 amino acids long. The CDR3 region is CASEADTQYF. CDR3 bases: TGTGCCAGTGAAGCAGATACGCAGTATTTT.

Only a few counts were recorded for this clonotype. The CDR3 protein is CASSFRGSDTQYF. The CDR3 DNA is TGTGCCAGCAGCTTTCGGGGATCAGATACGCAGTATTTT. This sequence joins TRBV13 and TRBJ2-3; D is perhaps TRBD2 (5 bases). This CDR3 comprises 13 residues. Per germline, CDR1 PRHDT and CDR2 FYEKMQ (reference sequence). Trimming took 3 bases from V and 4 from J, leaving 8 bases between them.

The V and J genes are TRBV5-1 and TRBJ1-2, with D unresolved. Per germline, CDR1 SGHRS and CDR2 YFSETQ. Trimming took off 0 bases at V and 8 bases at J, with 14 bases between the two ends. The CDR3 extends over 14 amino acids. The CDR3 is CASSLVNSRGGYTF. Here the CDR3 DNA reads TGCGCCAGCAGCTTGGTCAACTCTCGAGGGGGCTACACCTTC. Complete variable domain (other parts from reference TRBV5-1 and TRBJ1-2): KAGVTQTPRYLIKTRGQQVTLSCSPISGHRSVSWYQQTPGQGLQFLFEYFSETQRNKGNFPGRFSGRQFSNSRSEMNVSTLELGDSALYLCASSLVNSRGGYTFGSGTRLTVV.

This chain connects TRBV6-1 to TRBJ2-5, with 7 bases identical to TRBD2. Germline CDR1 MNHNS, CDR2 SASEGT. This CDR3 comprises 14 residues. Trimming at V came to 6 bases and at J to 2 bases, leaving 6 bases not matched to a gene. The CDR3 protein is CASRPGLLQETQYF. As DNA, the CDR3 is TGTGCCAGCAGGCCGGGACTACTTCAAGAGACCCAGTACTTC.

The genes are TRBV7-9 and TRBJ1-2; D is undetermined. Germline values: CDR1 SEHNR, CDR2 FQNEAQ (reference sequence). This CDR3 has 12 amino acids. V lost 8 bases to trimming and J lost 0 bases, with 7 bases between them. The CDR3, as DNA: TGTGCCAGCCGGGCGGCTAACTATGGCTACACCTTC. Translated: CASRAANYGYTF.

The V and J genes are TRBV6-2 or TRBV6-3 and TRBJ2-4; the D gene is possibly TRBD2 (6 bases). The CDR3 extends over 16 amino acids. CDR1 and CDR2 from the germline V gene are MNHEY and SVGEGT. V lost 2 bases and J 1 base, leaving 12 bases between the germline ends. CDR3 protein: CASSYGPGDAKNIQYF. The CDR3 DNA reads as TGTGCCAGCAGTTACGGGCCGGGAGACGCCAAAAACATTCAGTACTTC.

The V call is TRBV12-3 or TRBV12-4, the J call TRBJ1-2, with D uncertain. This CDR3 comprises 13 residues. V lost 3 bases, J lost 3 bases, and 8 bases lay in between. This CDR3 reads CASSFYDYYGYTF. DNA of the CDR3: TGTGCCAGCAGTTTTTATGACTACTATGGCTACACCTTC.

This clonotype was detected a few times. This rearrangement joins TRBV28 to TRBJ1-2; possible D gene TRBD1, 6 bases. CDR1 is MDHEN, CDR2 SYDVKM, per germline. V was clipped by 6 bases and J by 4 bases, with 12 bases between them. CDR3 length equals 13 residues. The DNA of the CDR3 is TGTGCCAGCAGGTTGGGACAATCCTATGGCTACACCTTC. Its translation: CASRLGQSYGYTF.

Here the CDR3 DNA reads TGTGCCAGCAGCCAAGATCCCAGCCCTGAAGCTTTCTTT. This encodes CASSQDPSPEAFF. The chain recombines TRBV3-1 with TRBJ1-1; D uncertain. The CDR3 extends over 13 amino acids. Germline CDR1 and CDR2: LGHDT and YNNKEL (reference sequence). V was cut by 0 bases and J by 6 bases, with 8 bases left in between. The full variable domain, with the rest looked up from reference TRBV3-1 and TRBJ1-1, is DTAVSQTPKYLVTQMGNDKSIKCEQNLGHDTMYWYKQDSKKFLKIMFSYNNKELIINETVPNRFSPKSPDKAHLNLHINSLELGDSAVYFCASSQDPSPEAFFGQGTRLTVV.

The chain has TRBV9 and TRBJ2-7; weak D call: TRBD2 (5 bases). Trimming shortened V by 0 bases and J by 0 bases, and 10 bases separated the two germline ends. Looked up from germline, CDR1 is SGDLS and CDR2 is YYNGEE. The CDR3 extends over 15 amino acids. CDR3 sequence: CASSVATGNSYEQYF. The CDR3 DNA reads as TGTGCCAGCAGCGTAGCCACGGGGAACTCCTACGAGCAGTACTTC.

V and J are TRBV4-3 and TRBJ1-2; perhaps TRBD1 as D (6 bases). V dropped 2 bases and J dropped 5 bases, with 15 bases sitting between them. Germline-derived CDR1 and CDR2 are LGHNA and YSLEER. This CDR3 region has 15 residues. In DNA form, the CDR3 reads TGCGCCAGCAGCCAAACAGGGTTGGGGGGGTATGGCTACACCTTC. Translated: CASSQTGLGGYGYTF.